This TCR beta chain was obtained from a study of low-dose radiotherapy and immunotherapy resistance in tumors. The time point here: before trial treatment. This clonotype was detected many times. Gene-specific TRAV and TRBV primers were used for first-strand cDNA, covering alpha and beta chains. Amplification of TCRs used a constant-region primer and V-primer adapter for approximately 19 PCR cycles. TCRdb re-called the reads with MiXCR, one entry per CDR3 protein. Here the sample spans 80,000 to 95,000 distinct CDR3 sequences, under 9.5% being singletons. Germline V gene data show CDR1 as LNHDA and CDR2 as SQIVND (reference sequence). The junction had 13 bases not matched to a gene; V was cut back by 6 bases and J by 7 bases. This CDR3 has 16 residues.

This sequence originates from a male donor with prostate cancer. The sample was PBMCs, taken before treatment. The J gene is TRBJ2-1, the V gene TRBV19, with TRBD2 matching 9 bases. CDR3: CASRHLAGARWNEQFF. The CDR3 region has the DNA TGTGCCAGTAGGCATTTAGCGGGAGCGCGATGGAATGAGCAGTTCTTC.